The clone carrying this TCR beta chain came up once. Germline V gene lookup returns CDR1 WNHNN and CDR2 SYGVQD (reference sequence). This CDR3 is built from 13 residues. After removal of 5 bases from V and 11 bases from J, the junction contained 10 bases not matched to a gene. Into CD45RA+ naive and CD45RA-negative memory subsets, the CD4+ cells were split. Sequencing used immunoSEQ multiplex PCR; TCRdb keeps in-frame clones, though not all of them. The sample carries 2,500,000 or so clones, around nine tenths recorded once. This sample was included in a study of shared clonotypes between healthy human individuals.

The gene calls are TRBV10-1 and TRBJ2-7; 9 bases are a match to TRBD1. Sequencing was carried out using naive CD4+ T cells sorted from blood. Stated subset: CD45RA+ positively selected. The receptor's source is a man aged 18 to 30 in good health. The CDR3 protein is CASSRGTGYGEYF. In DNA form, the CDR3 reads TGCGCCAGCAGTCGGGGGACAGGGTACGGAGAGTACTTC.